This note documents a single T cell receptor (beta chain) sequence. Its target is not known. The sample comes from a study of long-term antiretroviral therapy in people with HIV. The germline V gene has CDR1 MNHNS and CDR2 SASEGT. This CDR3 is 14 amino acids long. V shed 7 bases and J shed 6 bases, with 15 bases lying between them. At survey level, the immunoSEQ assay was run in its v3.0 version. The repertoire was sequenced with immunoSEQ multiplex PCR; TCRdb's copy has only in-frame clones and lacks some. The data show around 19,000 clones, around 87% seen once. General study findings and limits: Repertoire composition at all time points was dominated by clones that had expanded before ART.

The rearrangement uses TRBV6-1 and TRBJ2-2; possibly TRBD2 for D (6 bases). This receptor was obtained from a woman aged 50 to 60 with HIV. This specimen consisted of unsorted PBMCs, obtained roughly 2.5 years after starting antiretroviral therapy. The CDR3 region has the DNA TGTGCCAGCACCCTAAGGTCGGGAGCCGGGGAGCTGTTTTTT. Protein sequence: CASTLRSGAGELFF.